This T cell receptor (beta chain) was observed in a study of blood T cell repertoires in COVID-19. Authors' methods: Quantification of nucleated cells was approximated via reference gene primer amplification. This table comes from immunoSEQ multiplex PCR, and its TCRdb copy is limited to in-frame clones, with some not included. That table supplies the V and J calls and clone size; D and trimming were determined from the DNA. Here the sample spans around 430,000 clones, about 87% being singletons. This CDR3 is built from 14 residues. Trimming removed 3 bases at V and 5 bases at J, with 16 bases between. Looked up from germline, CDR1 is GTSNPN and CDR2 is SVGIG (reference sequence).

The rearrangement uses TRBV30 and TRBJ1-1; D is possibly TRBD1 (5 bases). Sequenced: peripheral blood. The sequence came from a woman between 45 and 60 years old with COVID-19, enrolled during active disease. CDR3: CAWSAGRGGTEAFF. The DNA of the CDR3 is TGTGCCTGGAGCGCCGGAAGGGGAGGAACTGAAGCTTTCTTT.